This T cell receptor beta chain emerged from a study of beta chain features in type 1 diabetes. Note on this clone: No antigen is known for it.

The CDR3 is 17 residues long. V shed 4 bases and J 4 bases; nucleotides not matched to a gene: 13. CDR1 and CDR2 from the germline V gene are SGHVS and FNYEAQ. Findings of the study overall: Across patients, naive, central memory and Treg TCRB repertoires exhibited apparently greater similarity than was observed across healthy donors.

Every bit of the isolated RNA underwent reverse transcription, so sequencing read expressed TCRB transcripts. Sequencing was performed with immunoSEQ multiplex PCR; in TCRdb, only in-frame clones are kept and a portion is missing. The sample contains 360,000 or so clones, roughly a fifth of which appear only once. This clonotype was sampled from a woman aged 18-30 years in good health. The sample comprised naive CD4+ T cells from blood. The chain links TRBV7-6 to TRBJ2-5; 9 bases are a match to TRBD2. The chain's CDR3 is CASSWGTAGGPRETQYF. The CDR3 DNA follows: TGTGCCAGCAGCTGGGGAACCGCGGGGGGGCCAAGAGAGACCCAGTACTTC.